This T cell receptor beta chain was captured by sequencing in a study of cytotoxic CD8 clonotypes in ibrutinib-treated CLL (TCRdb year 2021). For the study in its entirety: In this cohort, approximately 14 patients were treatment-naive and 11 to 12 were relapsed/refractory, while around 17 had unmutated IGHV. Cryopreserved peripheral blood mononuclear cells were obtained prior to treatment, at the time of response, and at either disease progression or sustained remission. An average of 255,043 productive templates and approximately 90,000 productive rearrangements was obtained per sample. Of the 90 or so participants in the trial, about two dozen had longitudinal samples available. Response samples were taken after a median of around 13 months on treatment, ranging from about 6 to 40 months. Responses were partial in roughly 24 patients and complete in 2; after median around 72 months follow-up, roughly 15 stayed in remission and around 12 progressed.

Each clonotype received, on average, approximately 9.9x coverage in deep resolution sequencing performed on a MiSeq, where the target depth lay between 1 in 1 million and 1 in 200,000 T cells. The immunoSEQ hsTCRB Kit was used to generate the TCR beta libraries. In the source study's methods: ImmunoSEQ Data Assistant and ImmunoSEQ Analyzer were used for data analysis, and V, D and J genes were assigned according to IMGT definitions. Clonality, which ranges from 0 to 1, was calculated as one minus the normalized Shannon entropy of productive rearrangement frequencies. Only overrepresented clonotypes making up at least 0.05% of the repertoire of each patient were included in the public clonotype analysis. About a dozen repertoires from age-matched healthy donors, obtained from immuneACCESS, served as clonality controls. TCRdb provides this immuneACCESS table in a form limited to in-frame rearrangements. Some clones are lacking; in checked studies, under half of them reflect an unresolved V gene, and why the rest are absent is not known. That table supplies the V and J calls and clone size; D and trimming were determined from the DNA. The table for this sample lists 28,000 or so clones; around three fifths of them were counted only once. 11% to 15% of the sample is held by the ten biggest clonotypes.

For TCR beta library preparation, roughly 2 micrograms of genomic DNA was extracted from cryopreserved PBMCs. Longitudinal blood samples from CLL patients receiving ibrutinib monotherapy were subjected to high-throughput TCR beta sequencing. The patients took part in an open-label, single-center phase 2 trial of ibrutinib monotherapy. Notes on this clone: It has no known antigen specificity. No base qualities exist here, and no much larger clone lies one base off it.

What the work shows at the level of the full study, not this receptor alone: Lymph node repertoires were not examined, and the timing of sampling was not matched between patients in sustained remission and those whose disease progressed. Public clonotypes were rare and either shrank or stayed stable during treatment, and the rise in clonality at ibrutinib response reflected expansion of private clonotypes. At baseline, clonality was higher than in age-matched healthy donors and showed a strong correlation with circulating CD8+ T-cell counts. Clonality increased at ibrutinib response, stayed stable in sustained remission, and fell back toward baseline at progression.

V gives up 4 bases and J gives up 15 bases, and the segment between their germline ends measures 10 bases. The CDR3 has 10 amino acids, counting the end cysteine and phenylalanine. The DNA shown is the 30-base CDR3, in frame from base 1. CDR1 and CDR2, looked up from the germline V gene, are SGHRS and YFSETQ. The sequences come from PBMCs, collected before ibrutinib treatment. The sequence is built from TRBV5-1 and TRBJ1-4; the D gene remains uncertain. The clonotype originates from a human donor with chronic lymphocytic leukemia. The nucleotides are TGCGCCAGCAGCCAGGCGGTAGTGTTTTTT. This yields the protein CASSQAVVFF.